This TCR beta chain was sequenced during a study of PD-1 blockade in classical Hodgkin lymphoma. Study-wide results and caveats: Reasons behind the repertoire differences stay unclear, perhaps disease activity or earlier therapy. Researchers reported that CD4+ TCR diversity, though not CD8+, rose significantly by C4D1.

The sample's time point: cycle 4 day 1 (C4D1), after more than 5 weeks of nivolumab. All patients experienced relapse after autologous stem cell transplantation, and brentuximab vedotin exposure was variable. In the case of this clone: Its antigen is not known.

Deletions cut 5 bases from V and 1 base from J, with 11 bases between. The germline gives CDR1 LNHNV, CDR2 YYDKDF (reference sequence). CDR3 length: 14 amino acids. TCRdb keeps only in-frame clones here, not all; method: immunoSEQ multiplex PCR. This sample has some 86,000 clones, with 90% found just once. The clonotype was recovered from a human donor with classical Hodgkin lymphoma. This sample comprised peripheral blood mononuclear cells (PBMCs), obtained before the fourth cycle of nivolumab. The J gene is TRBJ1-1, the V gene TRBV15, with D perhaps TRBD1 (6 bases). The CDR3 nucleotides are TGTGCCACCAGCTGGGGACAAGGGAACACTGAAGCTTTCTTT. Encoded protein: CATSWGQGNTEAFF.